A single sample gave rise to the 4 T cell receptor beta chains below, sequenced in a study of spatial heterogeneity in lung cancer (dated by TCRdb to between 2018 and 2020). The method behind the library was 5' RACE. Reads for this sample came from a NextSeq 500. TCRdb redid the processing of the public reads, applying fastp at Q25 and MiXCR, and retained in-frame beta chains. When rows share a CDR3 protein, they turn into one entry using the most common DNA and genes. This sample has about 9,600 distinct CDR3 sequences in its table, and 8% to 10% of those were observed once. The ten largest clones represent 9.5% to 15% of the sample. What the work shows at the level of the full study, not this receptor alone: The tumor nonsynonymous mutation count correlated with the number of expanded intratumoral alpha and beta TCRs.

The time point tag for this specimen amounts to: sample taken at primary tumor resection. Their antigen targets remain unknown. The specimen was lung tumor tissue, collected at surgery. Receptors originate from a female donor with early-stage non-small cell lung cancer.

This clonotype has ten or more counts. The chain recombines TRBV6-5 with TRBJ2-2, with 10 positions matching TRBD2. Per germline, CDR1 MNHEY and CDR2 SVGAGI. Germline trimming cut 7 bases from V and 4 bases from J; bases unmatched to any gene: 6. This CDR3 has 15 residues. CDR3 nucleotide sequence: TGTGCCAGCACCTTAGCGGGGGGTGGCACCGGGGAGCTGTTTTTT. It encodes CASTLAGGGTGELFF.

Of note for this clonotype: The junction departs from the called germline gene at one end, perhaps through a read error. The V and J genes are TRBV5-1 and TRBJ2-6; perhaps D is TRBD1 or TRBD2 (5 bases each). The germline gives CDR1 SGHRS, CDR2 YFSETQ. There are 15 residues in the CDR3. CDR3 sequence: CASSLEVAGGNVLTF. The CDR3 coding sequence is TGCGCCAGCAGCTTGGAGGTCGCTGGGGGCAACGTCCTGACTTTC.

This clonotype has a count of ten or more. J is TRBJ1-3 and V is TRBV4-1; unclear D gene. Germline V gene data show CDR1 as MGHRA and CDR2 as YSYEKL. The CDR3 covers 14 residues. Trimming shortened V by 4 bases and J by 4 bases, and 11 bases separated the two germline ends. CDR3 region: CASSPEGRGNTIYF. In DNA, the CDR3 is TGCGCCAGCAGCCCCGAAGGCAGAGGAAACACCATATATTTT.

This clonotype ranks as medium-sized. The genes are TRBV6-1 and TRBJ2-5; 10 bases fit TRBD1. The V gene end was trimmed by 7 bases and the J gene end by 5 bases; junction bases not matched to a gene: 7. This CDR3 has 14 amino acids. The germline V gene encodes CDR1 MNHNS and CDR2 SASEGT. The CDR3, as DNA: TGTGCCAGCACTCCGACAGGGGGCAAGGAGACCCAGTACTTC. Its protein is CASTPTGGKETQYF.